This TCR beta chain is from a study of CD8 T cells in Susac syndrome. Negative isolation was used for CD8+ and CD4+ T cells and FACS enrichment for TEMRA cells. In germline, CDR1 is SGHAT, CDR2 FQNNGV. V shed 3 bases and J shed 2 bases, with 12 bases lying between them. This CDR3 is built from 15 residues. Random hexamers were used to reverse transcribe an amount of about 0.45 to 1 ug RNA. Amplification of TCR beta CDR3 used immunoSEQ multiplex PCR across 54 Vbeta and 13 Jbeta. TCRdb itself ran the immunoSEQ multiplex PCR reads through MiXCR, one entry per CDR3 protein. The table lists 150,000 to 180,000 distinct CDR3 sequences, about 94% of them singletons.

Sequenced input: CD8+ T cells from PBMCs. This clonotype was sampled from a human donor with multiple sclerosis. The J gene is TRBJ2-3, the V gene TRBV11-2, with D possibly being TRBD1 (7 bases). The CDR3 loop reads CASSLAGTATDTQYF. Written as DNA, the CDR3 is TGTGCCAGCAGCTTGGCGGGGACAGCCACAGATACGCAGTATTTT.